The 30 T cell receptor beta chains given below trace back to one sample, sequenced in a study of T cells in Graves' hyperthyroidism and ophthalmopathy. Amplification yielded TCR beta CDR3 regions, with RNA transcripts as the source. A first-round RT-PCR of the TCR CDR3 used the HTBI primer set. TCRdb reprocessed the multiplex PCR reads with MiXCR, giving one entry per CDR3 protein. The data hold some 650,000 distinct CDR3 sequences, with more than 15% observed a single time. What was sequenced was blood. Receptor source: a woman between 35 and 50 years old with Graves' ophthalmopathy.

This clonotype was found a few times. The rearrangement links TRBV25-1 to TRBJ1-5; 8 bases align to TRBD1. Germline V gene data show CDR1 as MGHDK and CDR2 as SYGVNS. The trim removed 6 bases at V and 5 bases at J, leaving 9 bases unmatched. The CDR3 covers 15 residues. The CDR3 region has the DNA TGTGCCAGCAGGACCTCCGGACAGGGAGATCAGCCCCAGCATTTT. It specifies CASRTSGQGDQPQHF.

This clonotype has ten or more counts. The V call is TRBV5-1, the J call TRBJ1-1; 7 bases fit TRBD1. The CDR3 is made up of 17 amino acids. Trimming took 4 bases from V and 1 from J; bases not matched to a gene: 13. From germline, CDR1 is SGHRS and CDR2 YFSETQ. The CDR3 region is CASSLGRRTGENTEAFF. The CDR3 DNA is TGCGCCAGCAGCCTCGGGCGGAGGACAGGAGAGAACACTGAAGCTTTCTTT.

The J gene is TRBJ2-1, the V gene TRBV5-6; D is uncertain. The CDR3 totals 15 residues. Looked up from germline, CDR1 is SGHDT and CDR2 is YYEEEE. V dropped 2 bases and J dropped 2 bases, with 11 bases sitting between them. The CDR3 coding sequence is TGTGCCAGCAGCTTAGTCAGTCTGCCCTACAATGAGCAGTTCTTC. Translation: CASSLVSLPYNEQFF.

Many counts were recorded for this clonotype. The chain uses TRBV2 and TRBJ1-4; D is possibly TRBD1 (5 bases). V was clipped by 6 bases and J by 7 bases, with 9 bases between them. This CDR3 has 12 amino acids. The germline CDR1 and CDR2 sequences are SNHLY and FYNNEI. For the CDR3, the DNA is TGTGCCAGCAGGGGACTTGGTGAAAAACTGTTTTTT. Protein sequence: CASRGLGEKLFF. Variable domain in full (rest from reference TRBV2 and TRBJ1-4): EPEVTQTPSHQVTQMGQEVILRCVPISNHLYFYWYRQILGQKVEFLVSFYNNEISEKSEIFDDQFSVERPDGSNFTLKIRSTKLEDSAMYFCASRGLGEKLFFGSGTQLSVL.

Only a few counts were recorded for this clonotype. The chain has TRBV6-1 and TRBJ2-7; TRBD2 matches at 7 bases. This CDR3 contains 16 residues. Germline values: CDR1 MNHNS, CDR2 SASEGT. V was clipped by 6 bases and J by 4 bases; unmatched bases: 15. The CDR3 is CASSPLWAGESYEQYF. The CDR3 nucleotides read TGTGCCAGCAGCCCCCTGTGGGCGGGAGAGTCGTACGAGCAGTACTTC.

This clonotype was seen at least ten times. The rearrangement links TRBV7-3 to TRBJ2-3; perhaps TRBD2 as D (7 bases). The CDR3 spans 15 residues. CDR1 and CDR2 (germline): SGHTA, FQGTGA. The V gene lost 1 base and the J gene lost 2 bases, with 10 bases spanning the gap. This CDR3 is CASSLMRGPTDTQYF. In nucleotides, the CDR3 is TGTGCCAGCAGCTTAATGCGGGGGCCCACAGATACGCAGTATTTT.

This clonotype was observed a handful of times. V and J are TRBV20-1 and TRBJ1-6, with a weak D call TRBD1 (5 bases). CDR3 length: 10 amino acids. In germline, CDR1 is DFQATT, CDR2 SNEGSKA (reference sequence). CDR3 loop: CRGAGSPLHF. Here the CDR3 DNA reads TGCAGGGGAGCAGGGTCACCCCTCCACTTT.

This clonotype appeared many times. This chain connects TRBV12-3 or TRBV12-4 to TRBJ2-7; 7 bases map to TRBD1. The CDR3 spans 13 residues. V lost 6 bases, J lost 6 bases, and 8 bases stayed unmatched. The CDR3: CASRAGTVGEQYF. The CDR3, as DNA: TGTGCCAGCAGAGCCGGGACAGTCGGCGAGCAGTACTTC.

This clonotype was observed at least ten times. The chain recombines TRBV3-1 with TRBJ1-1; D is undetermined. The CDR3 runs to 15 residues. The germline V and J ends were trimmed by 1 base and 2 bases, with 11 bases remaining between them. The germline CDR1 and CDR2 sequences are LGHDT and YNNKEL (reference sequence). The CDR3 reads CASSQGGGPNTEAFF. DNA of the CDR3: TGTGCCAGCAGCCAAGGAGGAGGGCCAAACACTGAAGCTTTCTTT.

This clonotype was seen ten or more times. This rearrangement joins TRBV2 to TRBJ1-6; possible D gene TRBD1, 6 bases. The CDR3 covers 15 residues. Trimming left V 5 bases short and J 0 bases short, with 8 bases between. Germline V gives CDR1 SNHLY, CDR2 FYNNEI. As DNA, the CDR3 is TGTGCCAGCAGTCAACAGGGCTCCTATAATTCACCCCTCCACTTT. Its protein is CASSQQGSYNSPLHF.

The CDR3 here is CANLRTGTGEETQYF. CDR3 in DNA: TGTGCCAACTTAAGAACCGGGACAGGGGAAGAGACCCAGTACTTC. The chain employs TRBV18 and TRBJ2-5, with TRBD1 identical over 10 bases. This CDR3 has 15 amino acids. The germline V gene has CDR1 KGHSH and CDR2 LQKENI. V lost 10 bases to trimming and J lost 3 bases; unmatched junction nucleotides: 11.

This clonotype was recorded many times. This chain links TRBV28 with TRBJ1-5, with a weak D call TRBD1 (6 bases). Looked up from germline, CDR1 is MDHEN and CDR2 is SYDVKM. Trimming stripped 5 bases from V and 3 bases from J, with 14 bases between. The CDR3 extends over 15 amino acids. The CDR3 spells CASSLGGFNNQPQHF. The CDR3 coding sequence is TGTGCCAGCAGTCTAGGGGGGTTTAACAATCAGCCCCAGCATTTT.

The chain joins TRBV7-9 to TRBJ1-1; possible D gene TRBD1, 5 bases. The CDR3 is 14 residues long. The V gene's germline CDR1 is SEHNR and CDR2 FQNEAQ (reference sequence). V was shortened by 2 bases and J by 8 bases, with 15 bases between the two germline ends. Written as DNA, the CDR3 is TGTGCCAGCAGCTTACAAGGACATACCTTAGAAGCTTTCTTT. It specifies CASSLQGHTLEAFF.

The rearrangement joins TRBV20-1 to TRBJ1-4, with D tentatively TRBD1 (6 bases). V gave up 6 bases and J gave up 5 bases, with 13 bases separating them. This CDR3 spans 13 amino acids. Germline V gene sequence: CDR1 DFQATT, CDR2 SNEGSKA (reference sequence). CDR3 nucleotides: TGCAGTGCGCCCGCGGGGGCGAATGAAAAACTGTTTTTT. Its protein is CSAPAGANEKLFF.

The chain couples TRBV20-1 to TRBJ1-6; D unresolved. Germline V gene data show CDR1 as DFQATT and CDR2 as SNEGSKA (reference sequence). The V gene lost 0 bases and the J gene lost 4 bases, with 10 bases spanning the gap. The CDR3 has 15 residues. Here the CDR3 DNA reads TGCAGTGCTAGAGATCGGATACCGTATAATTCACCCCTCCACTTT. It codes for CSARDRIPYNSPLHF.

This clonotype was observed a few times. The chain uses TRBV20-1 and TRBJ2-7, with TRBD2 matching 15 bases. The CDR3 sequence is 13 residues long. Germline CDR1 DFQATT, CDR2 SNEGSKA (reference sequence). The V segment lost 6 bases and the J segment 6 bases; nucleotides outside the gene matches: 3. The CDR3 sequence is CSARTSGGAEQYF. The CDR3 DNA reads TGCAGTGCCCGGACTAGCGGGGGGGCCGAGCAGTACTTC.

The J gene is TRBJ1-2, the V gene TRBV20-1; TRBD1 might be the D (5 bases). CDR1 is DFQATT, CDR2 SNEGSKA, per germline (reference sequence). The V end lost 0 bases, the J end lost 2 bases, and 16 bases lay between the germline ends. CDR3 length: 16 residues. The CDR3 reads CSARDVGGEANYGYTF. The CDR3 DNA follows: TGCAGTGCTAGAGATGTAGGAGGGGAGGCGAACTATGGCTACACCTTC.

This clonotype was observed a few times. This sequence joins TRBV20-1 and TRBJ2-3, with D maybe TRBD2 (5 bases). Germline V gene sequence: CDR1 DFQATT, CDR2 SNEGSKA (reference sequence). The V end was cut by 6 bases, the J end by 2 bases, with 18 bases between. The CDR3 spans 15 residues. CDR3 region: CSARAVNRYTDTQYF. The CDR3 nucleotides are TGCAGTGCACGAGCGGTAAACCGATACACAGATACGCAGTATTTT.

This clonotype was seen at least ten times. The genes are TRBV20-1 and TRBJ1-1; no clear D gene. Deletions cut 3 bases from V and 10 bases from J, with 15 bases between. Germline V gives CDR1 DFQATT, CDR2 SNEGSKA (reference sequence). The CDR3 is made up of 12 amino acids. The CDR3 sequence is CSARGDFVGAFF. The CDR3 DNA sequence: TGCAGTGCTAGGGGCGACTTCGTTGGAGCTTTCTTT.

The sample holds many counts of this clonotype. The gene calls are TRBV12-3 or TRBV12-4 and TRBJ1-1; 7 bases map to TRBD1. The ends lost 6 bases at V and 2 bases at J; junction bases unmatched: 6. The CDR3 contains 14 residues. The CDR3 DNA reads as TGTGCCAGCAGCCTGAGACAGGGAAACACTGAAGCTTTCTTT. It yields the protein CASSLRQGNTEAFF.

This clonotype was counted ten times or more. Compared with germline, one end of the junction differs, possibly owing to a read error. J is TRBJ2-3 and V is TRBV5-1; no clear D gene. Looked up from germline, CDR1 is SGHRS and CDR2 is YFSETQ. The CDR3 has 13 amino acids. CDR3 coding DNA: TGTGCCAGCAGTTTACAAGGCTCAGATACGCAGTATTTT. Residues: CASSLQGSDTQYF.

This clonotype was counted a few times. The chain links TRBV12-3 or TRBV12-4 to TRBJ2-5; no reliable D call. The length of the CDR3 is 14 residues. Trimming stripped 5 bases from V and 4 bases from J, with 14 bases between. In DNA form, the CDR3 reads TGTGCCAGCAGTCTAAGTCTGATAAGAGAGACCCAGTACTTC. Protein: CASSLSLIRETQYF.

This clonotype is a singleton in its sample. This chain links TRBV5-1 with TRBJ2-5, with TRBD2 matching 7 bases. This CDR3 has 15 amino acids. Germline values: CDR1 SGHRS, CDR2 YFSETQ. With V trimmed by 2 bases and J by 0 bases, 4 bases remained unmatched. For the CDR3, the DNA is TGCGCCAGCAGCTTAATGGGAGGGAACCAAGAGACCCAGTACTTC. It is translated as CASSLMGGNQETQYF.

The sample holds many counts of this clonotype. This chain uses TRBV5-1 with TRBJ2-7, with D unclear. The germline V gene has CDR1 SGHRS and CDR2 YFSETQ. V lost 0 bases, J lost 4 bases, and 8 bases lay in between. The CDR3 is 13 amino acids. The CDR3 here is CASSLAHGYEQYF. The DNA for the CDR3 is TGCGCCAGCAGCTTGGCCCATGGATACGAGCAGTACTTC. Using reference TRBV5-1 and TRBJ2-7 for the parts outside the CDR3, the full variable domain is KAGVTQTPRYLIKTRGQQVTLSCSPISGHRSVSWYQQTPGQGLQFLFEYFSETQRNKGNFPGRFSGRQFSNSRSEMNVSTLELGDSALYLCASSLAHGYEQYFGPGTRLTVT.

The J gene is TRBJ1-3, the V gene TRBV29-1, with D possibly TRBD1 on 6 matching bases. CDR3 size: 13 residues. Between the trimmed V and J ends, which lost 7 bases and 4 bases, there was a span of 14 bases. The germline V gene has CDR1 SQVTM and CDR2 ANQGSEA. The CDR3 spells CSARQGSGNTIYF. In nucleotides, the CDR3 is TGCAGCGCCCGTCAGGGGTCCGGAAACACCATATATTTT.

The chain joins TRBV6-2 or TRBV6-3 to TRBJ1-5, with TRBD1 as a possible D gene (5 bases). Germline assignment: CDR1 MNHEY and CDR2 SVGEGT. The CDR3 totals 14 residues. Trimming took off 0 bases at V and 6 bases at J, with 9 bases between the two ends. CDR3 coding DNA: TGTGCCAGCAGTTACTCCAGGGTTGTTCAGCCCCAGCATTTT. Protein sequence: CASSYSRVVQPQHF.

The sample holds many counts of this clonotype. The chain employs TRBV20-1 and TRBJ2-1, with a tentative D call TRBD2 (6 bases). Trimming cost V 6 bases and J 4 bases, with 16 bases left between them. There are 14 residues in the CDR3. From germline, CDR1 is DFQATT and CDR2 SNEGSKA (reference sequence). The CDR3 loop is CSAPLAGRYNEQFF. The CDR3 region has the DNA TGCAGTGCACCCCTGGCGGGGAGGTACAATGAGCAGTTCTTC.

This clonotype was seen many times. The CDR3 loop is CASIGQGGSEAFF. CDR3 in DNA: TGTGCCAGCATCGGACAGGGTGGGTCGGAAGCTTTCTTT. The J gene is TRBJ1-1, the V gene TRBV2; 8 positions match TRBD1. Germline CDR1 SNHLY, CDR2 FYNNEI. The CDR3 covers 13 residues. The V gene end was trimmed by 7 bases and the J gene end by 8 bases; junction bases not matched to a gene: 9.

Worth noting for this clonotype: A much larger clone lies a single base off, so this may be a read error. The chain combines TRBV3-1 with TRBJ1-2; D gene uncertain. The CDR3 totals 12 residues. Germline-derived CDR1 and CDR2 are LGHDT and YNNKEL (reference sequence). V was cut by 1 base and J by 6 bases, with 6 bases left in between. The CDR3 is CASSQGEHGYTF. As DNA, the CDR3 is TGTGCCAGCAGCCAAGGAGAGCATGGCTACACCTTC.

This clonotype was seen at least ten times. V gene TRBV7-9 combines with J gene TRBJ2-7, with no clear D. V was cut by 2 bases and J by 1 base, with 12 bases left in between. CDR1 and CDR2 from the germline V gene are SEHNR and FQNEAQ (reference sequence). CDR3 length: 15 residues. The CDR3 DNA is TGTGCCAGCAGCTTACTTCAGGCGGCTTCCTACGAGCAGTACTTC. Translation gives CASSLLQAASYEQYF.